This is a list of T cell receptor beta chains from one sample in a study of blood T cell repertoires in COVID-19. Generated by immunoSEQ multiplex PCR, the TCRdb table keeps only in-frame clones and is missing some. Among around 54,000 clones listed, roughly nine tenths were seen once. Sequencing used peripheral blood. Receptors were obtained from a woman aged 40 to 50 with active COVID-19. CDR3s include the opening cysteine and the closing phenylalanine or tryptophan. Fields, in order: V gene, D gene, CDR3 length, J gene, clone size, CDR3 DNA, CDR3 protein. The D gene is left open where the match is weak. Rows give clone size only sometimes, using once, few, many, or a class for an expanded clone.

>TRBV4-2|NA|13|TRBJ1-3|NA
TGTGCCAGCAGCCAAGATCGGGGAAACACCATATATTTT
CASSQDRGNTIYF
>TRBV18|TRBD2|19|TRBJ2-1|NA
TGTGCCAGCTCACCGCTATCACTGAAGCTAGCGGGGGGGATTGACGGGCAGTTCTTC
CASSPLSLKLAGGIDGQFF
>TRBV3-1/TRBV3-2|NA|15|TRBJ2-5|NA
TGTGCCAGCAGCCAAGCCCGGGGTAGCCAAGAGACCCAGTACTTC
CASSQARGSQETQYF
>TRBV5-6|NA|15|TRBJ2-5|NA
TGTGCCAGCAGCTCGAAGGGGTCGTACCAAGAGACCCAGTACTTC
CASSSKGSYQETQYF
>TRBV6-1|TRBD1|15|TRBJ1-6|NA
TGTGCCAGCAGTGATTGGACAGGGGGGGGATCACCCCTCCACTTT
CASSDWTGGGSPLHF
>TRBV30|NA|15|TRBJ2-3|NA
TGTGCCTGGACCCCCGTGGGGGGAAGCACAGATACGCAGTATTTT
CAWTPVGGSTDTQYF
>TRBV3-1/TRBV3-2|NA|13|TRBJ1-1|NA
TGTGCCAGCAGCCTCGCACAGAACACTGAAGCTTTCTTT
CASSLAQNTEAFF
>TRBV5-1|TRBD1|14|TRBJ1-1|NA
TGCGCCAGCAGCGGGACAGGGGGCCCCACTGAAGCTTTCTTT
CASSGTGGPTEAFF
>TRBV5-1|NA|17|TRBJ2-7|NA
TGCGCCAGCAGCTTGGGTCAGGGCGGTTGGCCCGGGTACGAGCAGTACTTC
CASSLGQGGWPGYEQYF
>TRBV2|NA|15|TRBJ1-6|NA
TGTGCCAGCAGTCCAAGAGGGGACTTCAATTCACCCCTCCACTTT
CASSPRGDFNSPLHF
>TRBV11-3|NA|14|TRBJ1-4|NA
TGTGCCAGCAGCTTAGCGCATAGAGGTGAAAAACTGTTTTTT
CASSLAHRGEKLFF
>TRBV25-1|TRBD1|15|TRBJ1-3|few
TGTGCCAGCAGTGCCTACAGGGGGCCTGGAAACACCATATATTTT
CASSAYRGPGNTIYF
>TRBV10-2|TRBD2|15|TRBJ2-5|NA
TGCGCCAGCAGCCTCCTGGGGGGGAACCAAGAGACCCAGTACTTC
CASSLLGGNQETQYF
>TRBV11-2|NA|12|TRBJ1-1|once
TGTGCCAGCAGCTCGCAGTGGACTGAAGCTTTCTTT
CASSSQWTEAFF
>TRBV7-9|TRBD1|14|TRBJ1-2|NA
TGTGCCAGCAGCGATTCCGGGACAGGGTATGGCTACACCTTC
CASSDSGTGYGYTF
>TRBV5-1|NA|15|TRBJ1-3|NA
TGCGCCAGCAGCTTGGGCAGGGATGCAGGAAACACCATATATTTT
CASSLGRDAGNTIYF
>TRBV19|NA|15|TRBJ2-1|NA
TGTGCCAGTAGTGTCCGGGACACAACTTACAATGAGCAGTTCTTC
CASSVRDTTYNEQFF
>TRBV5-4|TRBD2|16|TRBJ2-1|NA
TGTGCCAGCAGCTTGGCTCGCGGGGGGGCGTACAATGAGCAGTTCTTC
CASSLARGGAYNEQFF
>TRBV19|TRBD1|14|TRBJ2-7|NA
TGTGCCAGTAGTAAAGGGACAGGACCCTACGAGCAGTACTTC
CASSKGTGPYEQYF
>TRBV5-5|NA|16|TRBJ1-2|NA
TGTGCCAGCAGCTTGGGGGGCCTGGGTTCCCTCTATGGCTACACCTTC
CASSLGGLGSLYGYTF
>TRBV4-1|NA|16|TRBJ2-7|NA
TGCGCCAGCAGCCAAGATAGAGTAACTAGTCACTACGAGCAGTACTTC
CASSQDRVTSHYEQYF
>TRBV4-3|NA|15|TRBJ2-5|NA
TGCGCCAGCAGCCAAGCGGGCAGGGCGGGGGAGACCCAGTACTTC
CASSQAGRAGETQYF
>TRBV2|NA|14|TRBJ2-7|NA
TGTGCCAGCAGTGAAGCGGCAGGGGGGTACGAGCAGTACTTC
CASSEAAGGYEQYF
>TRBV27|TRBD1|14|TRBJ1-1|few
TGTGCCAGCAGTTCACGACAGGGGATGACTGAAGCTTTCTTT
CASSSRQGMTEAFF
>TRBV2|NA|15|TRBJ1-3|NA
TGTGCCACCGACCCCTTACAGGGAACTGGAAACACCATATATTTT
CATDPLQGTGNTIYF
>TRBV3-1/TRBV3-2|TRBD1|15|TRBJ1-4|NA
TGTGCCAGCAGCCAAGCGGGCAGGGGGGCTGAAAAACTGTTTTTT
CASSQAGRGAEKLFF
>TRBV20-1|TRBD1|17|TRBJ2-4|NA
TGCAGTGCTAGTGGCAGGGGGCGAGTAGGAGCCAAAAACATTCAGTACTTC
CSASGRGRVGAKNIQYF
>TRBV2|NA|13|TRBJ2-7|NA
TGTGCCAGCATCCGACAGGCGGCCTACGAGCAGTACTTC
CASIRQAAYEQYF
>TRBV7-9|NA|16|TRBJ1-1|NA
TGTGCCAGCAGCTCCCGGACATCCGGGAGAAACACTGAAGCTTTCTTT
CASSSRTSGRNTEAFF
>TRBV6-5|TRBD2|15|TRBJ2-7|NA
TGTGCCAGCAGCGCTCTAGCGGGGGGAATCTACGAGCAGTACTTC
CASSALAGGIYEQYF
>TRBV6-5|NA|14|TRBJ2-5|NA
TGTGCCAGCAGTTATTGGGGGGGCGAACGGACCCAGTACTTC
CASSYWGGERTQYF
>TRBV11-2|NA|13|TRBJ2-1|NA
TGTGCCAGCAGCCGCCCGGGGGACAATGAGCAGTTCTTC
CASSRPGDNEQFF